This T cell receptor (beta chain) was found in a study of Ad26.COV2.S vaccination and SARS-CoV-2 variants. Overall study: Donor had been placed in the Ad26.COV2.S arm of the COV1001 trial.

Treatment specified: around 19 received Ad26.COV2.S at low or high dose, single or two shots; roughly 5 received placebo; per-sample allocation not given. Samples were taken on day 63 after the first vaccine or placebo injection. Method: immunoSEQ multiplex PCR; TCRdb's copy keeps in-frame clones and lacks some. The table has about half a million clones, roughly nine tenths seen once. Remarks on this clone: The target antigen is unknown.

Study-wide findings and caveats: Vaccinated individuals (as opposed to placebo recipients) had higher spike-specific TCR breadth.

Trimming cost V 0 bases and J 4 bases, with 16 bases left between them. The V gene's germline CDR1 is LGHDT and CDR2 YNNKEL (reference sequence). CDR3 length: 16 residues. Here the sequenced sample was peripheral blood, taken in a trial of Ad26.COV2.S vaccine versus placebo. The V and J genes are TRBV3-1 (or the pseudogene TRBV3-2) and TRBJ2-7, with unresolved D. The origin of this receptor is a person aged 18 to 59 who received the Ad26.COV2.S COVID-19 vaccine or a placebo. The CDR3 here is CASSQEGIGDEYEQYF. CDR3 nucleotide sequence: TGTGCCAGCAGCCAAGAAGGGATAGGAGACGAATACGAGCAGTACTTC.